These 7 T cell receptor beta chains share one sample of origin, sequenced in a study of T cell responses to AZD1222 COVID-19 vaccine. Repertoires were generated with immunoSEQ multiplex PCR, while TCRdb's copy carries only in-frame clones and drops some. Here the sample spans over 200,000 clones, about 95% being singletons. The specimen was peripheral blood, collected 28 days after the second dose of the MenACWY control vaccine. These TCRs come from an adult who received the MenACWY meningococcal vaccine as a control.

This clone came up once. The chain couples TRBV5-1 to TRBJ2-1; the D is unclear. Trimming took 4 bases from V and 0 from J, leaving 5 bases between them. The CDR3 has 13 residues. Per the germline V gene, CDR1 is SGHRS and CDR2 is YFSETQ. CDR3: CASSPLSYNEQFF. The DNA of the CDR3 is TGCGCCAGCAGCCCTCTCTCCTACAATGAGCAGTTCTTC.

This rearrangement joins TRBV10-3 to TRBJ2-7; 8 nucleotides match TRBD2. CDR1 is ENHRY, CDR2 SYGVKD, per germline. This CDR3 spans 14 amino acids. V lost 6 bases and J lost 0; bases outside the gene matches: 4. The CDR3 is CAISGTRDSYEQYF. The DNA for the CDR3 is TGTGCCATCAGCGGGACTAGAGACTCCTACGAGCAGTACTTC.

The J gene is TRBJ1-2, the V gene TRBV2; D possibly corresponds to TRBD1 (6 bases). Germline V gene lookup returns CDR1 SNHLY and CDR2 FYNNEI. The CDR3 sequence is 14 residues long. V was shortened by 5 bases and J by 2 bases, with 12 bases between the two germline ends. CDR3 coding DNA: TGTGCCAGCAGTCGACAGGTTTCGAACTATGGCTACACCTTC. It encodes CASSRQVSNYGYTF.

The chain carries TRBV11-3 and TRBJ1-1; D is unresolved. Trimming shortened V by 5 bases and J by 1 base, and 8 bases separated the two germline ends. In germline, CDR1 is SGHNT, CDR2 YENEEA. CDR3 length: 13 amino acids. The CDR3 nucleotides are TGTGCCAGCAGCCCAACCCCGAACACTGAAGCTTTCTTT. Translated: CASSPTPNTEAFF.

In this sample, this clone turned up once. This sequence joins TRBV2 and TRBJ2-3, with TRBD2 matching 10 bases. Unmatched junction bases numbered 8, after V lost 9 bases and J lost 2 bases. The CDR3 is 15 amino acids. Germline CDR1 reads SNHLY; CDR2 reads FYNNEI. The CDR3 is CASNIAGGTTDTQYF. In DNA, the CDR3 is TGTGCCAGTAACATAGCGGGAGGTACCACAGATACGCAGTATTTT.

CDR3 in DNA: TGTGCCAGCTCACCACCGGGCGGGATTAATCAGCCCCAGCATTTT. It translates to CASSPPGGINQPQHF. V usage is TRBV18 and J usage is TRBJ1-5, with D uncertain. This CDR3 comprises 15 residues. Germline CDR1 KGHSH, CDR2 LQKENI. Trimming took 0 bases from V and 4 from J, leaving 10 bases between them.

The chain employs TRBV4-3 and TRBJ2-7; D gene uncertain. CDR1 is LGHNA, CDR2 YSLEER, per germline. The CDR3 runs to 14 residues. V was clipped by 1 base and J by 0 bases, with 7 bases between them. The CDR3 reads CASSQGHASYEQYF. CDR3 DNA: TGCGCCAGCAGCCAAGGCCACGCCTCCTACGAGCAGTACTTC.